What follows is one T cell receptor beta chain and its context. Germline-derived CDR1 and CDR2 are SEHNR and FQNEAQ (reference sequence). The length of the CDR3 is 14 residues. The V end was cut by 7 bases, the J end by 0 bases, with 7 bases between. This record comes from a study of shared clonotypes between healthy human individuals. Clones were read by immunoSEQ multiplex PCR, and TCRdb kept only the in-frame ones, dropping some. This table has nearly 1,000,000 clones, approximately 76% appearing once. Sequences were obtained from memory CD4+ T cells sorted from blood. The subset here: CD45RA-negative fraction. The TCR comes from a man aged 18 to 30 in good health. The chain links TRBV7-9 to TRBJ2-6; no clear D. The CDR3: CASTQSSGANVLTF. The CDR3 bases are TGTGCCAGCACCCAATCCTCTGGGGCCAACGTCCTGACTTTC.